The T cell receptor (beta chain) described here comes from a study of early T cells in non-severe SARS-CoV-2 infection. The study's findings and limits: Using VDJdb, the matching emphasized anti-spike CD8 responses while missing private and CD4 specificities.

Each CDR3 protein is one row after TCRdb ran MiXCR on the 5' RACE reads. This table has approximately 46,000 distinct CDR3 sequences, around a tenth appearing once. There are many counts of this clonotype. Its specificity is unknown. V was clipped by 2 bases and J by 0 bases; unmatched bases: 4. This CDR3 comprises 16 residues. CDR1 and CDR2 from the germline V gene are SGHRS and YFSETQ. The specimen sequenced was whole blood. The receptor was isolated from an adult who was a healthcare worker with PCR-confirmed SARS-CoV-2 infection or an uninfected control (not recorded which). The chain uses TRBV5-1 and TRBJ2-2; TRBD1 aligns across 7 bases. The CDR3 sequence: CASSLQGNTNTGELFF. CDR3 sequence (DNA): TGCGCCAGCAGCTTACAGGGGAACACGAACACCGGGGAGCTGTTTTTT. Supplemented by reference TRBV5-1 and TRBJ2-2, the full variable domain reads KAGVTQTPRYLIKTRGQQVTLSCSPISGHRSVSWYQQTPGQGLQFLFEYFSETQRNKGNFPGRFSGRQFSNSRSEMNVSTLELGDSALYLCASSLQGNTNTGELFFGEGSRLTVL.